Sample share makes the clone carrying this T cell receptor beta chain medium-sized. The sample is drawn from a study of control samples from healthy donors and cancer patients. Germline loops: CDR1 LNHDA, CDR2 SQIVND (reference sequence). CDR3 length: 13 residues. The V and J ends lost 4 bases and 6 bases respectively, with 10 bases between them. The method was immunoSEQ multiplex PCR; TCRdb's version includes in-frame clones alone and lacks a portion of them. The sample has about 86,000 clones; 93% are singletons. The clonotype originates from a woman in her thirties in good health. Input material: blood. This chain connects TRBV19 to TRBJ1-5; D is unresolved. In DNA form, the CDR3 reads TGTGCCAGTAGTAGGGATGGGTTTCAGCCCCAGCATTTT. Residues: CASSRDGFQPQHF. The whole variable domain, remainder taken from reference TRBV19 and TRBJ1-5, is DGGITQSPKYLFRKEGQNVTLSCEQNLNHDAMYWYRQDPGQGLRLIYYSQIVNDFQKGDIAEGYSVSREKKESFPLTVTSAQKNPTAFYLCASSRDGFQPQHFGDGTRLSIL.